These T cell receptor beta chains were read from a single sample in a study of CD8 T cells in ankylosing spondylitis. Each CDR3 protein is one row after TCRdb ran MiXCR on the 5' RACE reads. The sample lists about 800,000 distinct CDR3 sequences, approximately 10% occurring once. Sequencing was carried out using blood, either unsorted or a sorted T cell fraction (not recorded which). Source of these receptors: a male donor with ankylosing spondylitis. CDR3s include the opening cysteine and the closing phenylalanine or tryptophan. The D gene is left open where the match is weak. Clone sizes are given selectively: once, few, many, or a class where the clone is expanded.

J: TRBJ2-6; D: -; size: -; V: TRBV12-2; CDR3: CASRFGFRSGANVLTF; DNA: TGTGCAAGTCGCTTCGGATTTCGTTCCGGGGCCAACGTCCTGACTTTC
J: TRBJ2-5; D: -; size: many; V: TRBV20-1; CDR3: CSAGQSGLSETQYF; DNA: TGCAGTGCCGGTCAAAGCGGGCTAAGTGAGACCCAGTACTTC
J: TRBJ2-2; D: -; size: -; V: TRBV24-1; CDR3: CATSEQGGRDTGELFF; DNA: TGTGCCACCAGTGAACAGGGTGGTAGGGACACCGGGGAGCTGTTTTTT
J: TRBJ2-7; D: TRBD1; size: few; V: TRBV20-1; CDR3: CSARDEGGTGFPGQYF; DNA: TGCAGTGCTAGGGACGAGGGTGGGACAGGATTCCCCGGGCAGTACTTC
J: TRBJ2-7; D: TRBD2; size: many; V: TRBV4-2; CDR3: CASSPSGRAGYEQYF; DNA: TGTGCCAGCAGCCCTAGCGGGAGGGCCGGGTACGAGCAGTACTTC
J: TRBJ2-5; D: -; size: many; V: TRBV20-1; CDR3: CSARVWGSGETQYF; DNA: TGCAGTGCTAGAGTCTGGGGGAGCGGGGAGACCCAGTACTTC
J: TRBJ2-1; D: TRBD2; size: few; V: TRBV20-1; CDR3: CSARDLVSGNFNEQFF; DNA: TGCAGTGCTAGAGATCTCGTTAGCGGGAACTTTAATGAGCAGTTCTTC
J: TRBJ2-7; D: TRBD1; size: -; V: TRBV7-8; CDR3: CASSLSPGQGGSEQYF; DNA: TGTGCCAGCAGCTTATCCCCGGGACAGGGAGGATCCGAGCAGTACTTC
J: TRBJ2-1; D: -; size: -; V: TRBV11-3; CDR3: CASSFLSDSYNEQFF; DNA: TGTGCCAGCAGCTTCTTGAGCGACTCCTACAATGAGCAGTTCTTC
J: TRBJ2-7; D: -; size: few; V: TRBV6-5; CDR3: CASSSWGTSYEQYF; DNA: TGTGCCAGCAGTTCTTGGGGAACGTCCTACGAGCAGTACTTC
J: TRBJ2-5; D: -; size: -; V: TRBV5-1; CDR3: CASSLAGRAEETQYF; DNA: TGCGCCAGCAGCTTGGCCGGGAGAGCAGAAGAGACCCAGTACTTC
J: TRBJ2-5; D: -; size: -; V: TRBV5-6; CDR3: CASTWWGPEETQYF; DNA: TGTGCCAGCACCTGGTGGGGTCCCGAAGAGACCCAGTACTTC
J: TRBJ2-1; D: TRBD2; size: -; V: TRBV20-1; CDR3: CSARSRIGTSGVRLLEQFF; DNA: TGCAGTGCTAGAAGTCGTATCGGGACTAGCGGAGTACGCCTCCTTGAGCAGTTCTTC
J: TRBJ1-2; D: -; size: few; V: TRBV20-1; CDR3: CSARQEYYGYTF; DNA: TGCAGTGCTAGGCAGGAATACTATGGCTACACCTTC
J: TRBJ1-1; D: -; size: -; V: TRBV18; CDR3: CASSHYDTGLNTEAFF; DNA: TGTGCCAGCTCTCATTATGACACAGGGCTGAACACTGAAGCTTTCTTT
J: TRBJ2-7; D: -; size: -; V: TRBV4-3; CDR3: CASSHRFSSSYEQYF; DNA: TGCGCCAGCAGCCACCGGTTCTCAAGCTCCTACGAGCAGTACTTC
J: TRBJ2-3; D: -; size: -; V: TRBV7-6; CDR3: CASRRRESTDTQYF; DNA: TGTGCCAGCAGACGCCGGGAGTCCACAGATACGCAGTATTTT
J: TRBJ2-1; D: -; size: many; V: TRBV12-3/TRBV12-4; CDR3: CASVLGTLSYNEQFF; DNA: TGTGCCAGCGTACTCGGGACTCTTTCCTACAATGAGCAGTTCTTC
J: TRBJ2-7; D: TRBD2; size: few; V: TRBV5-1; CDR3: CASSLPGGGYYEQYF; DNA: TGCGCCAGCAGCTTACCTGGCGGGGGTTACTACGAGCAGTACTTC
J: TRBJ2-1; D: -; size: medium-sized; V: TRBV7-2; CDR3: CASSLTDYNEQFF; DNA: TGTGCCAGCAGCCTGACTGACTACAATGAGCAGTTCTTC
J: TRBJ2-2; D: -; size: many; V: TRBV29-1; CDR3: CSVEAPGLVGTGELFF; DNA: TGCAGCGTTGAAGCCCCGGGCTTGGTCGGCACCGGGGAGCTGTTTTTT
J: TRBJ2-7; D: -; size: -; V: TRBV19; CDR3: CASSMDSYEQYF; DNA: TGTGCCAGTAGTATGGACAGCTACGAGCAGTACTTC
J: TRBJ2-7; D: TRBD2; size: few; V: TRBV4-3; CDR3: CASSRTSGGNEQYF; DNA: TGCGCCAGCAGCCGAACTAGCGGGGGAAACGAGCAGTACTTC
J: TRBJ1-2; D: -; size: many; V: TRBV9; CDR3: CASSTRTNYGYTF; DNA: TGTGCCAGCAGCACCCGAACTAACTATGGCTACACCTTC
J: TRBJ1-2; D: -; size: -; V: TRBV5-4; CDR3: CASSLGGIPYGYTF; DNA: TGTGCCAGCAGCTTGGGGGGGATCCCCTATGGCTACACCTTC
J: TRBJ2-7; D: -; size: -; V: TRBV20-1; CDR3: CSASFRSGEQYF; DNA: TGCAGTGCTAGTTTTAGGTCGGGGGAGCAGTACTTC
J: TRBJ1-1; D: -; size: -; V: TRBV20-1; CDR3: CSPLNPRTTEAFF; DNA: TGCAGTCCCCTCAACCCTCGAACCACTGAAGCTTTCTTT
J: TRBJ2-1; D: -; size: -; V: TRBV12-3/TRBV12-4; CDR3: CASSPMLLTYNEQFF; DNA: TGTGCCAGCAGTCCCATGTTGTTGACCTACAATGAGCAGTTCTTC
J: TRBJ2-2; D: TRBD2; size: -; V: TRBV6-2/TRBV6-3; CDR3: CASSYRGGTSGPNTGELFF; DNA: TGTGCCAGCAGTTACCGGGGCGGCACTAGCGGACCGAACACCGGGGAGCTGTTTTTT
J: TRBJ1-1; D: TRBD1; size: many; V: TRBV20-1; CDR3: CSAPDRADTEAFF; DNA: TGCAGTGCTCCGGACAGGGCGGACACTGAAGCTTTCTTT
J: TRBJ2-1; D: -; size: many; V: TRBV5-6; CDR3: CASRRVPNEQFF; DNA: TGTGCCAGCAGGCGCGTCCCCAATGAGCAGTTCTTC
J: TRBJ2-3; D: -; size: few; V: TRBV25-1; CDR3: CASSPLTTGPISTDTQYF; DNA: TGTGCCAGCAGTCCCTTAACTACGGGACCGATAAGCACAGATACGCAGTATTTT
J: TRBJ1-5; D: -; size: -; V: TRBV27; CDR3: CASSRGNPSNQPQHF; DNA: TGTGCCAGCAGTAGGGGGAACCCTAGCAATCAGCCCCAGCATTTT
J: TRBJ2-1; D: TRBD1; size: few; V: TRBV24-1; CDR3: CATSEAGGFDNEQFF; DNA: TGTGCCACCAGTGAGGCAGGGGGCTTCGACAATGAGCAGTTCTTC
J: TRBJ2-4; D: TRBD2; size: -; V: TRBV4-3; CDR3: CASSQSPAGQNIQYF; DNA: TGCGCCAGCAGCCAATCTCCAGCGGGACAAAACATTCAGTACTTC
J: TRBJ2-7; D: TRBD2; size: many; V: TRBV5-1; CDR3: CASSLVPGLADEQYF; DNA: TGCGCCAGCAGCTTGGTGCCGGGACTAGCGGACGAGCAGTACTTC
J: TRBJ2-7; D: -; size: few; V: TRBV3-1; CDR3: CASSHRDDEQYF; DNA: TGTGCCAGCAGCCACAGGGACGACGAGCAGTACTTC
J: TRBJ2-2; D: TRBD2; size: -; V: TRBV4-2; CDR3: CASQSSGTGTGELFF; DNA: TGTGCCAGCCAGTCTAGCGGGACGGGCACCGGGGAGCTGTTTTTT
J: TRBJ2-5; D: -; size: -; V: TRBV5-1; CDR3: CASSLTTAQETQYF; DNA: TGCGCCAGCAGCTTGACTACAGCCCAAGAGACCCAGTACTTC
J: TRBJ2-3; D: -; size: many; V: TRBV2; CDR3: CASKAGTPTRTDTQYF; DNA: TGTGCCAGCAAGGCCGGGACACCGACCCGCACAGATACGCAGTATTTT
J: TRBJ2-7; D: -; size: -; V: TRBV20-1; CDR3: CSATRGMPSSYEQYF; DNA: TGCAGTGCAACCCGTGGGATGCCGAGCTCCTACGAGCAGTACTTC
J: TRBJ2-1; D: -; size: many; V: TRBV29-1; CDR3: CSAHRDSYNEQFF; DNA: TGCAGCGCCCACCGGGACTCCTACAATGAGCAGTTCTTC
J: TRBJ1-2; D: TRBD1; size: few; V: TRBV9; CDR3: CASRQLTGGIGGYTF; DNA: TGTGCCAGCAGACAACTTACAGGGGGCATTGGTGGCTACACCTTC
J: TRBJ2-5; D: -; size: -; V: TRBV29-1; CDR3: CSFFGTYQETQYF; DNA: TGCAGCTTTTTTGGGACTTACCAAGAGACCCAGTACTTC